The T cell receptor beta chain described here comes from a study of T cell changes during pregnancy in multiple sclerosis. The J segment lost 2 bases and the V segment lost 5 bases, leaving 7 bases of the junction unmatched. CDR3 length equals 16 residues. Germline values: CDR1 SGHTA, CDR2 FQGNSA. Method: immunoSEQ multiplex PCR; TCRdb's copy keeps in-frame clones and lacks some. The repertoire includes some 48,000 clones, 95% to 96% of them detected once, and 0.89% sits in the top ten. The input for sequencing was peripheral blood, taken in the second trimester of pregnancy. The chain employs TRBV7-2 and TRBJ2-2; 8 nucleotides align to TRBD1. The sequence came from a female donor with multiple sclerosis, enrolled in a pregnancy study. In DNA, the CDR3 is TGTGCCAGCAGCCCACAAACAGGGGGAAACACCGGGGAGCTGTTTTTT. This sequence encodes CASSPQTGGNTGELFF. Full variable domain (remainder filled in from reference TRBV7-2 and TRBJ2-2): GAGVSQSPSNKVTEKGKDVELRCDPISGHTALYWYRQSLGQGLEFLIYFQGNSAPDKSGLPSDRFSAERTGGSVSTLTIQRTQQEDSAVYLCASSPQTGGNTGELFFGEGSRLTVL.